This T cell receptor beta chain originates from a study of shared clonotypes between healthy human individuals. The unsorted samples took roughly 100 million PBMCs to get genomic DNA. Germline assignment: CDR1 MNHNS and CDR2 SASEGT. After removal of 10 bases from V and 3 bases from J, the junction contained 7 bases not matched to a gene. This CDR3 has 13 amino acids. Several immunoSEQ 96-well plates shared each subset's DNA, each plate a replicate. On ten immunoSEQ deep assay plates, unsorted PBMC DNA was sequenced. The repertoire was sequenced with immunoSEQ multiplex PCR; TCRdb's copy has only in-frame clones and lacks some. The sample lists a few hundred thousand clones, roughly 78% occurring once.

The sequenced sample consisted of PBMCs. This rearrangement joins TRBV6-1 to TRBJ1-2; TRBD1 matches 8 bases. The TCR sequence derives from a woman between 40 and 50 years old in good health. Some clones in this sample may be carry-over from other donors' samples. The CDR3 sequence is CANARDRHYGYTF. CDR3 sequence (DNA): TGTGCCAACGCCCGGGACAGGCACTATGGCTACACCTTC.